The 31 T cell receptor beta chains reported below all come from one sample, sequenced in a study of radiotherapy plus CTLA-4 blockade in lung cancer. Produced via immunoSEQ multiplex PCR; TCRdb's table is partial and in-frame only. The table includes about 77,000 clones, roughly 69% detected once. Sequences were derived from peripheral blood, sampled from a patient treated with radiotherapy plus ipilimumab. The receptors originated from a human donor with non-small cell lung cancer whose response to radiotherapy plus ipilimumab could not be evaluated.

This clone came up once. This rearrangement joins TRBV27 to TRBJ2-1; TRBD2 is a possible D gene (7 bases). Germline loops: CDR1 MNHEY, CDR2 SMNVEV (reference sequence). V gave up 8 bases and J gave up 4 bases, with 15 bases separating them. The CDR3 runs to 14 residues. The CDR3 loop reads CASGGGAGYNEQFF. In nucleotides, the CDR3 is TGTGCCAGCGGTGGGGGGGCGGGGTACAATGAGCAGTTCTTC.

The CDR3 region is CASSAGWTNEKLFF. The CDR3 bases are TGTGCCAGCAGCGCCGGTTGGACTAATGAAAAACTGTTTTTT. The chain joins TRBV7-2 to TRBJ1-4; no reliable D call. Deletions cut 5 bases from V and 2 bases from J, with 9 bases between. Germline CDR1 and CDR2: SGHTA and FQGNSA. The CDR3 has 14 amino acids.

The chain recombines TRBV5-8 with TRBJ1-1; 12 nucleotides align to TRBD1. Germline assignment: CDR1 SGHTS and CDR2 YDEGEE. J gave up 4 bases and V 4 bases, and 8 bases lay outside the gene matches. The CDR3 spans 16 residues. The CDR3 loop reads CASSVRDRGPATEAFF. CDR3 DNA: TGTGCCAGCAGCGTCCGGGACAGGGGGCCGGCCACTGAAGCTTTCTTT.

V and J are TRBV2 and TRBJ1-1; TRBD1 aligns across 8 bases. This CDR3 spans 14 amino acids. Germline CDR1 SNHLY, CDR2 FYNNEI. The V and J ends lost 5 bases and 4 bases, in that order; junction bases with no gene match: 6. This CDR3 reads CASSSLTGGTEAFF. In DNA, the CDR3 is TGTGCCAGCAGTTCATTAACAGGGGGCACTGAAGCTTTCTTT.

The chain links TRBV4-2 to TRBJ2-3, with D unresolved. The CDR3 length is 14 residues. With 0 bases removed from V and 3 bases from J, the gap between germline ends came to 7 bases. Germline V gives CDR1 LGHNA, CDR2 YNFKEQ. The CDR3 DNA is TGTGCCAGCAGCCAAGATCAGTTAACAGATACGCAGTATTTT. Protein: CASSQDQLTDTQYF.

The chain has TRBV4-3 and TRBJ2-3; 7 positions agree with TRBD1. The CDR3 covers 16 residues. Germline V gene lookup returns CDR1 LGHNA and CDR2 YSLEER. The V and J ends lost 4 bases and 3 bases, in that order; junction bases with no gene match: 10. CDR3 sequence (DNA): TGCGCCAGCAGCCCAGACCAGGACAGGACAACAGATACGCAGTATTTT. It encodes CASSPDQDRTTDTQYF.

The chain carries TRBV30 and TRBJ2-5; possibly TRBD2 for D (6 bases). Germline V CDR1 and CDR2: GTSNPN, SVGIG (reference sequence). CDR3 length: 14 residues. The germline V and J ends were trimmed by 5 bases and 2 bases, with 15 bases remaining between them. The CDR3 here is CAWSRDLQQETQYF. CDR3 DNA: TGTGCCTGGTCGCGGGACTTACAACAAGAGACCCAGTACTTC.

The V call is TRBV5-6, the J call TRBJ2-1, with 12 bases lining up with TRBD2. The CDR3 extends over 15 amino acids. Germline assignment: CDR1 SGHDT and CDR2 YYEEEE. V lost 4 bases and J lost 8; bases outside the gene matches: 7. CDR3 in amino acids: CASSETSGSLDEQFF. The DNA of the CDR3 is TGTGCCAGCAGCGAGACTAGCGGGAGTCTCGATGAGCAGTTCTTC.

In regard to this clone: One junction end does not reproduce the germline sequence, and a read error may be involved. The V and J genes are TRBV5-1 and TRBJ1-1; 12 bases map to TRBD1. Looked up from germline, CDR1 is SGHRS and CDR2 is YFSETQ. The CDR3 covers 17 residues. The CDR3 loop is CASSLGGQGAFGTEALF. In DNA, the CDR3 is TGCGCCAGCAGCTTGGGGGGACAGGGGGCGTTTGGCACTGAAGCTCTCTTT.

This clone is a singleton in its sample. V gene TRBV5-5 combines with J gene TRBJ1-1, with TRBD1 identical over 7 bases. V was clipped by 1 base and J by 3 bases; unmatched bases: 15. The CDR3 sequence is 18 residues long. Germline V gene lookup returns CDR1 SGHKS and CDR2 YYEKEE (reference sequence). The CDR3 sequence is CASSLRSGGSPMDTEAFF. CDR3 bases: TGTGCCAGCAGCTTGAGGTCAGGGGGGTCCCCTATGGACACTGAAGCTTTCTTT.

V gene TRBV7-3 combines with J gene TRBJ2-1; weak D call: TRBD2 (6 bases). Germline CDR1 SGHTA, CDR2 FQGTGA. The germline V and J ends were trimmed by 1 base and 5 bases, with 18 bases remaining between them. The CDR3 is 17 residues long. CDR3: CASSLIPGAGRHNEQFF. As DNA, the CDR3 is TGTGCCAGCAGCTTAATTCCGGGTGCGGGAAGGCACAATGAGCAGTTCTTC.

The chain uses TRBV5-6 and TRBJ1-1; possibly TRBD1 for D (5 bases). The CDR3 is made up of 16 amino acids. CDR1 is SGHDT, CDR2 YYEEEE, per germline. V was trimmed by 1 base and J by 0 bases, leaving 13 bases between them. The CDR3 DNA reads TGTGCCAGCAGCTTGTCGTCAGGGTCCCTGAACACTGAAGCTTTCTTT. Amino acids: CASSLSSGSLNTEAFF.

The chain combines TRBV5-5 with TRBJ1-2; D not certain. Looked up from germline, CDR1 is SGHKS and CDR2 is YYEKEE (reference sequence). Trimming removed 0 bases from V and 1 base from J, with 13 bases in between. This CDR3 has 16 residues. CDR3 region: CASSLDQPGYNYGYTF. The DNA for the CDR3 is TGTGCCAGCAGCTTGGATCAGCCAGGTTATAACTATGGCTACACCTTC.

This sequence joins TRBV28 and TRBJ2-1; D might be TRBD1 (5 bases). V gave up 5 bases and J gave up 4 bases, with 15 bases separating them. Germline V gene lookup returns CDR1 MDHEN and CDR2 SYDVKM. This CDR3 has 15 amino acids. The CDR3: CASSRRQRPYNEQFF. The CDR3 coding sequence is TGTGCCAGCAGTCGCAGACAGCGACCATACAATGAGCAGTTCTTC. The whole variable domain, remainder taken from reference TRBV28 and TRBJ2-1, is DVKVTQSSRYLVKRTGEKVFLECVQDMDHENMFWYRQDPGLGLRLIYFSYDVKMKEKGDIPEGYSVSREKKERFSLILESASTNQTSMYLCASSRRQRPYNEQFFGPGTRLTVL.

V gene TRBV7-9 combines with J gene TRBJ2-1, with 8 bases that match TRBD2. Germline V gene data show CDR1 as SEHNR and CDR2 as FQNEAQ (reference sequence). CDR3 length: 16 residues. V lost 5 bases to trimming and J lost 6 bases; unmatched junction nucleotides: 12. The CDR3 loop is CASSRSRGGTSNEQFF. The CDR3 DNA follows: TGTGCCAGCAGCCGATCTCGGGGGGGGACCTCCAATGAGCAGTTCTTC.

The V call is TRBV7-2, the J call TRBJ2-5; 8 positions agree with TRBD2. Per germline, CDR1 SGHTA and CDR2 FQGNSA. The V gene end was trimmed by 5 bases and the J gene end by 0 bases; junction bases not matched to a gene: 5. The CDR3 runs 15 residues. The CDR3 sequence: CASSPPGGYQETQYF. In DNA form, the CDR3 reads TGTGCCAGCAGCCCACCGGGAGGGTACCAAGAGACCCAGTACTTC.

CDR3 loop: CASSVAPVGGNGYTF. DNA for the CDR3: TGTGCCAGCAGCGTAGCCCCGGTCGGGGGGAACGGCTACACCTTC. This chain joins TRBV9 and TRBJ1-2; the D gene is possibly TRBD1 (5 bases). Germline-derived CDR1 and CDR2 are SGDLS and YYNGEE. This CDR3 has 15 amino acids. Trimming took off 0 bases at V and 8 bases at J, with 17 bases between the two ends.

This chain joins TRBV9 and TRBJ2-7; D gene ambiguous. CDR1 and CDR2 from the germline V gene are SGDLS and YYNGEE. The ends were cut back, 3 bases at V and 0 bases at J, with 10 bases in the middle. This CDR3 is built from 14 residues. As DNA, the CDR3 is TGTGCCAGCAGCGCCTCAGGAATCTCCTACGAGCAGTACTTC. Translation gives CASSASGISYEQYF.

The chain combines TRBV5-1 with TRBJ2-5; D not resolved. The CDR3 spans 14 residues. Germline values: CDR1 SGHRS, CDR2 YFSETQ. V lost 2 bases to trimming and J lost 1 base, with 9 bases between them. The CDR3 region has the DNA TGCGCCAGCAGCTTACTATCTCGCCAAGAGACCCAGTACTTC. Amino acid sequence: CASSLLSRQETQYF.

The rearrangement uses TRBV7-6 and TRBJ1-6; a weak D match, TRBD1 (5 bases). V shed 4 bases and J shed 10 bases, with 14 bases lying between them. Germline assignment: CDR1 SGHVS and CDR2 FNYEAQ. The CDR3 is made up of 14 amino acids. CDR3 residues: CASSSFRRDSPLHF. The CDR3 DNA sequence: TGTGCCAGCAGCTCTTTCAGGAGGGACTCACCCCTCCACTTT.

This chain joins TRBV4-2 and TRBJ2-5, with TRBD2 matching 9 bases. J was trimmed by 5 bases and V by 5 bases; bases with no gene match: 12. The CDR3 extends over 16 amino acids. Germline CDR1 reads LGHNA; CDR2 reads YNFKEQ. The CDR3: CASSGGRREGWETQYF. The CDR3, as DNA: TGTGCCAGCAGCGGGGGAAGGCGGGAGGGGTGGGAGACCCAGTACTTC.

For this clone: Other DNA sequences within the sample encode an identical CDR3. The chain carries TRBV7-2 and TRBJ1-1; a possible D gene is TRBD1 (5 bases). This CDR3 has 12 residues. From germline, CDR1 is SGHTA and CDR2 FQGNSA. Trimming pared 5 bases from V and 6 bases from J, leaving 10 bases between. CDR3 bases: TGTGCCAGCAGCGCATCAGGGCCTGAAGCTTTCTTT. Translated: CASSASGPEAFF.

This clone occurred once. This chain's CDR3 is CAISDPDPGQGYTEAFF. CDR3 nucleotides: TGTGCCATCAGTGACCCGGATCCGGGACAGGGGTACACTGAAGCTTTCTTT. The V call is TRBV10-3, the J call TRBJ1-1; 10 positions match TRBD1. This CDR3 region has 17 residues. Germline assignment: CDR1 ENHRY and CDR2 SYGVKD. The junction had 10 bases not matched to a gene; V was cut back by 3 bases and J by 3 bases.

The V gene is TRBV5-1, the J gene TRBJ2-3; no reliable D call. V lost 1 base and J 1 base, leaving 10 bases between the germline ends. Germline-derived CDR1 and CDR2 are SGHRS and YFSETQ. The CDR3 has 15 residues. The CDR3 nucleotides are TGCGCCAGCAGCTTGATCCCTACGGGCACAGATACGCAGTATTTT. Translated: CASSLIPTGTDTQYF.

This sequence joins TRBV7-2 and TRBJ2-3, with a weak D call TRBD2 (7 bases). CDR1 and CDR2 (germline): SGHTA, FQGNSA. This CDR3 comprises 12 residues. V was clipped by 6 bases and J by 11 bases, with 15 bases between them. The CDR3 loop reads CASSRGEGGQYF. The DNA for the CDR3 is TGTGCCAGCAGTCGGGGGGAAGGGGGGCAGTATTTT.

The gene calls are TRBV11-2 and TRBJ1-1; possible D gene TRBD1, 6 bases. Germline V CDR1 and CDR2: SGHAT, FQNNGV. V was shortened by 0 bases and J by 8 bases, with 16 bases between the two germline ends. The CDR3 extends over 15 amino acids. DNA of the CDR3: TGTGCCAGCAGCTTAGAGAGCCGGACAGTGATAGAAGCTTTCTTT. This translates into CASSLESRTVIEAFF.

The genes are TRBV27 and TRBJ2-1; TRBD1 aligns across 7 bases. In germline, CDR1 is MNHEY, CDR2 SMNVEV (reference sequence). With 5 bases clipped from V and 3 bases from J, the junction kept 1 base outside the gene matches. CDR3 length equals 13 residues. The CDR3 DNA reads TGTGCCAGCAGTCGGACAGGCTACAATGAGCAGTTCTTC. Translated: CASSRTGYNEQFF.

The rearrangement links TRBV5-5 to TRBJ2-5, with 13 bases identical to TRBD2. The DNA end is a closer match to TRBJ2-7, so the J assignment may be wrong. The CDR3 totals 15 residues. CDR1 and CDR2 from the germline V gene are SGHKS and YYEKEE (reference sequence). The CDR3: CASSSGLAGVYEQYF. In DNA form, the CDR3 reads TGTGCCAGCAGCTCAGGACTAGCGGGAGTCTACGAGCAGTACTTC.

In this sample, this clone turned up once. The chain joins TRBV4-3 to TRBJ2-5; 14 bases match TRBD2. J was trimmed by 5 bases and V by 1 base; bases with no gene match: 0. The length of the CDR3 is 15 residues. Per germline, CDR1 LGHNA and CDR2 YSLEER. In DNA, the CDR3 is TGCGCCAGCAGCCAAGGACTAGCGGGGGGGGAGACCCAGTACTTC. It encodes CASSQGLAGGETQYF.

The chain carries TRBV28 and TRBJ1-2; the D gene is possibly TRBD1 (5 bases). The CDR3 runs 14 residues. The V and J ends lost 2 bases and 5 bases respectively, with 12 bases between them. Germline CDR1 and CDR2: MDHEN and SYDVKM. CDR3 sequence: CASSLGHPGYGYTF. DNA of the CDR3: TGTGCCAGCAGTTTAGGACACCCGGGTTATGGCTACACCTTC.

CDR3 loop: CASSRLGLAGGGNEQFF. The CDR3 region has the DNA TGCGCCAGCAGCCGATTAGGACTAGCGGGAGGGGGGAATGAGCAGTTCTTC. This chain links TRBV5-1 with TRBJ2-1; 15 bases align to TRBD2. The CDR3 contains 17 residues. Germline loops: CDR1 SGHRS, CDR2 YFSETQ. Losses at the gene ends were 4 bases for V and 7 bases for J; bases not matched to a gene: 9.